A single sample gave rise to the 20 T cell receptor beta chains below, sequenced in a study of control samples from healthy donors and cancer patients (TCRdb year 2020). The library was prepared using the immunoSEQ multiplex PCR assay. TCRdb mirrors the immuneACCESS table, restricted to in-frame sequences. Some clones are absent from its copies; in checked studies, under half trace to an unresolved V gene, and the reason for the others is unknown. This sample holds 50,000 or so clones; 75% to 85% were observed only once. About 9.4% of the sample is taken by the ten largest. Specimen: blood. The receptors originated from a man between 70 and 80 years old in good health.

The V gene is TRBV6-4, the J gene TRBJ1-5, with 7 bases fitting TRBD1. Germline V lookup: CDR1 MRHNA, CDR2 SNTAGT. CDR3 length: 16 residues. The ends lost 6 bases at V and 3 bases at J; junction bases unmatched: 11. The CDR3 loop reads CASRERGQRHNQPQHF. In DNA, the CDR3 is TGTGCCAGCAGGGAAAGGGGACAGCGTCACAATCAGCCCCAGCATTTT.

V is TRBV5-6 and J is TRBJ2-2; TRBD1 or TRBD2 may be the D gene (5 bases each). This CDR3 is built from 14 residues. The V end was cut by 0 bases, the J end by 6 bases, with 9 bases between. The germline gives CDR1 SGHDT, CDR2 YYEEEE. This CDR3 reads CASSLVRGSGELFF. In nucleotides, the CDR3 is TGTGCCAGCAGCTTGGTTCGGGGCTCCGGGGAGCTGTTTTTT.

This chain joins TRBV28 and TRBJ2-5; perhaps TRBD1 as D (5 bases). The V end was cut by 4 bases, the J end by 4 bases, with 13 bases between. CDR1 MDHEN and CDR2 SYDVKM come from the germline V gene. There are 14 residues in the CDR3. CDR3 bases: TGTGCCAGCAGTTCCCCGGACAACCTAGAGACCCAGTACTTC. Translation: CASSSPDNLETQYF. Full variable domain (missing parts from reference TRBV28 and TRBJ2-5): DVKVTQSSRYLVKRTGEKVFLECVQDMDHENMFWYRQDPGLGLRLIYFSYDVKMKEKGDIPEGYSVSREKKERFSLILESASTNQTSMYLCASSSPDNLETQYFGPGTRLLVL.

The chain carries TRBV11-3 and TRBJ2-5, with D perhaps matching TRBD1 (7 bases). Per the germline V gene, CDR1 is SGHNT and CDR2 is YENEEA. Trimming stripped 4 bases from V and 3 bases from J, with 15 bases between. This CDR3 spans 15 amino acids. The CDR3 is CASSSGTGEEETQYF. The CDR3 bases are TGTGCCAGCAGCTCCGGAACAGGGGAGGAAGAGACCCAGTACTTC.

This chain links TRBV10-3 with TRBJ2-5; D is possibly TRBD1 (6 bases). The CDR3 is 14 residues long. Trimming took 4 bases from V and 0 from J, leaving 9 bases between them. Germline values: CDR1 ENHRY, CDR2 SYGVKD. CDR3 DNA: TGTGCCATCAGTGGTCAGGGGTACCAAGAGACCCAGTACTTC. It codes for CAISGQGYQETQYF.

This chain joins TRBV30 and TRBJ2-6, with a weak D call TRBD2 (5 bases). Germline assignment: CDR1 GTSNPN and CDR2 SVGIG (reference sequence). V dropped 4 bases and J dropped 0 bases, with 7 bases sitting between them. This CDR3 has 14 amino acids. The CDR3 coding sequence is TGTGCCTGGAACGGACTCTCTGGGGCCAACGTCCTGACTTTC. Encoded protein: CAWNGLSGANVLTF.

The chain employs TRBV7-2 and TRBJ2-7; unclear D gene. CDR3 length: 12 residues. Germline V gene sequence: CDR1 SGHTA, CDR2 FQGNSA. Trimming stripped 2 bases from V and 7 bases from J, with 9 bases between. CDR3 amino acids: CASSLNLGEQYF. The CDR3 DNA follows: TGTGCCAGCAGCTTAAACTTAGGAGAGCAGTACTTC.

The chain carries TRBV11-3 and TRBJ2-3; 10 bases fit TRBD2. CDR1 is SGHNT and CDR2 is YENEEA in the germline V gene. The CDR3 runs to 20 residues. With V trimmed by 1 base and J by 0 bases, 13 bases remained unmatched. This CDR3 is CASSLGPGLAESESTDTQYF. The CDR3 DNA follows: TGTGCCAGCAGCTTAGGTCCAGGACTAGCGGAGTCGGAGAGCACAGATACGCAGTATTTT.

This chain uses TRBV10-3 with TRBJ2-1; TRBD2 matches 15 bases. CDR1 and CDR2 from the germline V gene are ENHRY and SYGVKD. This CDR3 comprises 19 residues. The trim removed 6 bases at V and 0 bases at J, leaving 9 bases unmatched. The CDR3 coding sequence is TGTGCCATCAGAGGGACTAGCGGGGGGCCTTCTAACTCCTACAATGAGCAGTTCTTC. As protein: CAIRGTSGGPSNSYNEQFF.

This chain links TRBV11-3 with TRBJ2-1, with TRBD2 matching over 13 bases. The V segment lost 5 bases and the J segment 11 bases; nucleotides outside the gene matches: 6. Per the germline V gene, CDR1 is SGHNT and CDR2 is YENEEA. This CDR3 has 14 residues. The CDR3 coding sequence is TGTGCCAGCAGCACCGCGACTAGCGGGAGGCAGCAGTTCTTC. Translated: CASSTATSGRQQFF.

This chain uses TRBV9 with TRBJ1-5; D not resolved. Between the trimmed V and J ends, which lost 1 base and 3 bases, there was a span of 20 bases. Germline CDR1 is SGDLS and CDR2 is YYNGEE. The CDR3 has 18 amino acids. CDR3 bases: TGTGCCAGCAGCGTATCCTTCCGGACGCCCGAAAACAATCAGCCCCAGCATTTT. As protein: CASSVSFRTPENNQPQHF. Together with reference TRBV9 and TRBJ1-5, the CDR3 gives the full variable domain: DSGVTQTPKHLITATGQRVTLRCSPRSGDLSVYWYQQSLDQGLQFLIQYYNGEERAKGNILERFSAQQFPDLHSELNLSSLELGDSALYFCASSVSFRTPENNQPQHFGDGTRLSIL.

This clone showed up just a few times. The chain carries TRBV6-6 and TRBJ2-1; 7 bases match TRBD1. The V gene's germline CDR1 is MNHNY and CDR2 SVGAGI (reference sequence). The CDR3 is made up of 14 amino acids. V lost 5 bases and J lost 0; bases outside the gene matches: 1. CDR3 nucleotides: TGTGCCAGCAGTCGACAGGGCTCCTACAATGAGCAGTTCTTC. This codes for CASSRQGSYNEQFF.

The chain is built from TRBV5-4 and TRBJ2-2; D is undetermined. CDR1 is SGHNT, CDR2 YYREEE, per germline (reference sequence). This CDR3 spans 12 amino acids. Trimming removed 5 bases at V and 4 bases at J, with 6 bases between. CDR3 region: CASSPGTGELFF. The CDR3 coding sequence is TGTGCCAGCAGTCCGGGCACCGGGGAGCTGTTTTTT.

This clone showed up just once. The chain has TRBV7-2 and TRBJ1-3; D is perhaps TRBD1 (5 bases). From germline, CDR1 is SGHTA and CDR2 FQGNSA. The CDR3 spans 16 residues. V lost 0 bases and J lost 0, with 9 bases in between. CDR3 protein: CASSLAGRGSGNTIYF. DNA of the CDR3: TGTGCCAGCAGCTTAGCGGGAAGGGGCTCTGGAAACACCATATATTTT.

This chain links TRBV7-2 with TRBJ2-1, with no clear D. The CDR3 totals 12 residues. Trimming removed 0 bases from V and 8 bases from J, with 5 bases in between. Looked up from germline, CDR1 is SGHTA and CDR2 is FQGNSA. The CDR3 DNA is TGTGCCAGCAGCTTAGCACTACATGAGCAGTTCTTC. Its translation is CASSLALHEQFF.

The chain employs TRBV28 and TRBJ2-4; D is perhaps TRBD2 (6 bases). The CDR3 has 14 amino acids. V lost 3 bases and J 3 bases, leaving 9 bases between the germline ends. The germline gives CDR1 MDHEN, CDR2 SYDVKM. Here the CDR3 DNA reads TGTGCCAGCAGTTTTGGGGGAGGCAAAAACATTCAGTACTTC. Translating gives CASSFGGGKNIQYF.

Here the CDR3 reads CASSTVAGGPVNEQFF. The DNA of the CDR3 is TGTGCCAGCAGTACTGTAGCGGGAGGGCCGGTCAATGAGCAGTTCTTC. V gene TRBV28 combines with J gene TRBJ2-1, with 11 bases matching TRBD2. Germline CDR1 MDHEN, CDR2 SYDVKM. J was trimmed by 6 bases and V by 5 bases; bases with no gene match: 9. This CDR3 contains 16 residues.

This chain uses TRBV28 with TRBJ1-2; D gene uncertain. In germline, CDR1 is MDHEN, CDR2 SYDVKM. The CDR3 spans 14 residues. Deletions cut 7 bases from V and 7 bases from J, with 19 bases between. Here the CDR3 DNA reads TGTGCCAGCACCCGCCTGGGAGAACTGTCTGGCTACACCTTC. It yields the protein CASTRLGELSGYTF.

In this sample, this clone turned up a few times. V is TRBV5-1 and J is TRBJ2-3; TRBD1 is a possible D gene (5 bases). The CDR3 loop spans 14 amino acids. Germline V gene lookup returns CDR1 SGHRS and CDR2 YFSETQ. Trimming removed 4 bases from V and 5 bases from J, with 14 bases in between. CDR3 region: CASSPTASQDTQYF. The CDR3 region has the DNA TGCGCCAGCAGCCCGACAGCAAGTCAAGATACGCAGTATTTT.

The chain employs TRBV3-1 (or the pseudogene TRBV3-2) and TRBJ2-1; no clear D gene. CDR3 length: 15 amino acids. CDR1 is LGHDT and CDR2 is YNNKEL in the germline V gene (reference sequence). Trimming cost V 4 bases and J 4 bases, with 14 bases left between them. The CDR3, as DNA: TGTGCCAGCAGCCCTCAGACCGGATCTTACAATGAGCAGTTCTTC. It yields the protein CASSPQTGSYNEQFF.